This T cell receptor beta chain is drawn from a study of cytomegalovirus exposure and HLA in healthy donors. CDR3 size: 15 residues. The germline gives CDR1 SGHRS, CDR2 YFSETQ. Germline trimming cut 4 bases from V and 0 bases from J; bases unmatched to any gene: 2. Sequencing used immunoSEQ multiplex PCR; TCRdb keeps in-frame clones, though not all of them. Of roughly 98,000 clones in the sample, about 83% were seen once. This receptor was obtained from a young woman in good health and CMV-seronegative. The chain employs TRBV5-1 and TRBJ2-2, with TRBD2 matching 8 bases. The source material was PBMCs. In nucleotides, the CDR3 is TGCGCCAGCAGCCGCGGGGGGACGAACACCGGGGAGCTGTTTTTT. It translates to CASSRGGTNTGELFF.